This TCR beta chain was captured in a study of beta chain features in type 1 diabetes. Study-level results: Significant though moderate, a shortening of TCRB CDR3s appeared in all four CD4+ subsets of Type 1 diabetes patients.

This CDR3 comprises 12 residues. Germline V gene sequence: CDR1 MNHEY, CDR2 SVGAGI. Trimming removed 6 bases from V and 6 bases from J; junction bases left unmatched: 5. Isolated RNA was reverse transcribed in full, so expressed TCRB transcripts were sequenced. Profiling relied on immunoSEQ multiplex PCR, and the TCRdb table lists in-frame clones only, not all of them. The sample lists about 16,000 clones; 70% were seen once. Remarks on this clone: Its antigen remains unidentified.

V is TRBV6-5 and J is TRBJ2-7; 7 nucleotides agree with TRBD1. Sample: stem cell memory CD4+ T cells from blood. The TCR sequence derives from a man under 40 with type 1 diabetes. CDR3 coding DNA: TGTGCCAGCAGCCGACAGGGACGCGAGCAGTACTTC. It codes for CASSRQGREQYF.